These T cell receptor beta chains were read from a single sample in a study of beta chain features in type 1 diabetes. Assay: immunoSEQ multiplex PCR; the TCRdb copy retains only in-frame clones and omits some. The sample carries approximately 600,000 clones, 9.5% to 15% recorded once. The sequencing input was naive CD4+ T cells from blood. The source of these receptors is a young man with type 1 diabetes. CDR3s include the opening cysteine and the closing phenylalanine or tryptophan. A D gene is named only where the DNA matches it firmly. The size of a clone is reported for some rows only, either as once, few or many, or as a class for expanded clones.

TRBJ2-1	few	-	TRBV9	CASSPDNAGSYNEQFF	TGTGCCAGCAGCCCTGATAATGCGGGCTCCTACAATGAGCAGTTCTTC
TRBJ1-2	few	-	TRBV15	CATSRDKVADGYTF	TGTGCCACCAGCAGAGATAAAGTCGCGGATGGCTACACCTTC
TRBJ2-1	few	TRBD2	TRBV7-2	CASSSGPASGGAGEQFF	TGTGCCAGCAGCTCCGGTCCCGCTAGCGGGGGGGCCGGTGAGCAGTTCTTC
TRBJ2-5	few	-	TRBV9	CASSVAPREETQYF	TGTGCCAGCAGCGTAGCACCCCGTGAAGAGACCCAGTACTTC
TRBJ1-2	-	-	TRBV27	CASSQTVSYGYTF	TGTGCCAGCAGTCAAACAGTATCCTATGGCTACACCTTC
TRBJ2-3	-	TRBD2	TRBV9	CASSVDGGKPPDTQYF	TGTGCCAGCAGCGTAGACGGGGGGAAACCCCCAGATACGCAGTATTTT
TRBJ2-1	-	-	TRBV6-1	CASTDAIDEQFF	TGTGCCAGCACCGACGCGATCGATGAGCAGTTCTTC
TRBJ2-1	-	-	TRBV30	CAWSYQGNEQFF	TGTGCCTGGAGTTATCAGGGCAATGAGCAGTTCTTC
TRBJ1-5	-	-	TRBV28	CASSLGDAGNQPQHF	TGTGCCAGCAGTTTAGGGGATGCTGGCAATCAGCCCCAGCATTTT
TRBJ1-1	-	-	TRBV7-9	CASSLEVEAFF	TGTGCCAGCAGCCTGGAGGTGGAGGCTTTCTTT
TRBJ2-3	-	TRBD1	TRBV5-6	CASSLSGTGSTDTQYF	TGTGCCAGCAGCTTATCCGGGACAGGGAGCACAGATACGCAGTATTTT
TRBJ2-2	few	-	TRBV15	CATSRDIVSNTGELFF	TGTGCCACCAGCAGAGATATAGTCTCCAACACCGGGGAGCTGTTTTTT
TRBJ2-3	few	-	TRBV11-1	CASGRGGPGDLDTQYF	TGTGCCAGCGGACGCGGTGGGCCCGGGGACCTGGATACGCAGTATTTT
TRBJ2-4	few	-	TRBV30	CACGPSVNAKNIQYF	TGTGCCTGTGGGCCCAGCGTGAACGCCAAAAACATTCAGTACTTC
TRBJ2-3	-	TRBD1	TRBV2	CASIAGGEPDTQYF	TGTGCCAGCATCGCAGGGGGCGAACCAGATACGCAGTATTTT
TRBJ2-7	-	-	TRBV2	CASRTGTSSYEQYF	TGTGCCAGCAGGACCGGGACATCATCCTACGAGCAGTACTTC
TRBJ1-3	-	-	TRBV7-2	CASSLESKADTIYF	TGTGCCAGCAGCTTAGAAAGTAAAGCAGACACCATATATTTT
TRBJ2-7	-	-	TRBV11-2	CASSLFFVSSYEQYF	TGTGCCAGCAGCTTATTTTTCGTCAGCTCCTACGAGCAGTACTTC
TRBJ2-7	-	TRBD1	TRBV9	CASSVDRDYEQYF	TGTGCCAGCAGCGTGGACAGGGACTACGAGCAGTACTTC
TRBJ2-5	-	-	TRBV28	CASSLPGRLQETQYF	TGTGCCAGCAGTCTCCCGGGACGCCTACAAGAGACCCAGTACTTC
TRBJ1-2	-	-	TRBV7-2	CASSHSSPATDGYTF	TGTGCCAGCAGCCATAGCTCCCCGGCGACCGATGGCTACACCTTC
TRBJ1-2	few	-	TRBV18	CASSPGAADGYTF	TGTGCCAGCTCACCTGGCGCGGCGGATGGCTACACCTTC
TRBJ1-4	-	-	TRBV30	CAWSVPNNEKLFF	TGTGCCTGGAGTGTACCGAATAATGAAAAACTGTTTTTT
TRBJ2-3	few	-	TRBV11-3	CASSRGGRTDTQYF	TGTGCCAGCAGCCGAGGGGGGCGCACAGATACGCAGTATTTT
TRBJ2-6	few	-	TRBV6-6	CASSRDGTGANVLTF	TGTGCCAGCAGCCGCGACGGGACTGGGGCCAACGTCCTGACTTTC
TRBJ1-2	few	-	TRBV18	CASSPTTATGAYGYTF	TGTGCCAGCTCACCAACTACAGCGACTGGGGCCTATGGCTACACCTTC
TRBJ2-1	few	TRBD2	TRBV28	CASSGAGAPYNEQFF	TGTGCCAGCAGTGGAGCGGGGGCCCCCTACAATGAGCAGTTCTTC
TRBJ2-5	-	-	TRBV19	CASSMAGETQYF	TGTGCCAGTAGTATGGCGGGCGAGACCCAGTACTTC
TRBJ1-4	-	-	TRBV29-1	CSVEDSEAPEKLFF	TGCAGCGTTGAAGACTCTGAGGCACCTGAAAAACTGTTTTTT
TRBJ1-1	-	-	TRBV7-3	CASSFSGMNTEAFF	TGTGCCAGCAGCTTCTCAGGGATGAACACTGAAGCTTTCTTT
TRBJ2-5	-	-	TRBV7-9	CASSPLTRTGYQETQYF	TGTGCCAGCAGCCCCCTCACTAGGACCGGGTACCAAGAGACCCAGTACTTC
TRBJ1-3	few	-	TRBV9	CASSRQVPHSGNTIYF	TGTGCCAGCAGCCGACAGGTTCCTCATTCTGGAAACACCATATATTTT
TRBJ2-7	-	TRBD1	TRBV9	CASSVATGAGYEQYF	TGTGCCAGCAGCGTAGCGACAGGGGCTGGCTACGAGCAGTACTTC
TRBJ2-3	few	TRBD2	TRBV4-2	CASSQEVLTSGVVLSTDTQYF	TGTGCCAGCAGCCAAGAAGTATTGACTAGCGGCGTTGTCTTAAGCACAGATACGCAGTATTTT
TRBJ2-1	-	TRBD1	TRBV7-9	CASSGQGEQFF	TGTGCCAGCAGCGGACAGGGTGAGCAGTTCTTC
TRBJ2-1	-	TRBD2	TRBV11-3	CASSSTSSHNEQFF	TGTGCCAGCAGCTCGACTAGCTCCCACAATGAGCAGTTCTTC
TRBJ2-3	-	-	TRBV6-6	CASSRQRLADTQYF	TGTGCCAGCAGCCGACAACGACTAGCAGATACGCAGTATTTT
TRBJ2-1	few	TRBD2	TRBV7-3	CASSAGLDGDEQFF	TGTGCCAGCAGCGCCGGACTAGACGGCGATGAGCAGTTCTTC
TRBJ2-7	few	-	TRBV5-1	CASSWHLDSGDHSYEQYF	TGCGCCAGCAGCTGGCACCTCGATTCGGGGGACCACTCCTACGAGCAGTACTTC
TRBJ1-2	-	TRBD1	TRBV18	CASSPGQGRDYGYTF	TGTGCCAGCTCACCGGGACAGGGAAGGGACTATGGCTACACCTTC
TRBJ2-1	-	TRBD2	TRBV2	CASSSGTSLSEQFF	TGTGCCAGCAGTTCCGGGACTAGTTTGTCTGAGCAGTTCTTC
TRBJ2-1	-	-	TRBV29-1	CSVRFPRGAGNNEQFF	TGCAGCGTTCGTTTCCCCCGTGGGGCGGGGAACAATGAGCAGTTCTTC
TRBJ1-4	-	TRBD1	TRBV27	CASSPGQGLEKLFF	TGTGCCAGCAGTCCGGGACAGGGCCTAGAAAAACTGTTTTTT
TRBJ1-3	-	-	TRBV23-1	CASSQVTGRCRAFSGNTIYF	TGCGCCAGCAGTCAAGTAACGGGACGGTGCCGTGCATTCTCTGGAAACACCATATATTTT
TRBJ2-2	-	TRBD2	TRBV7-9	CASRERGDPNTGELFF	TGTGCCAGCAGAGAGCGGGGGGACCCGAACACCGGGGAGCTGTTTTTT
TRBJ2-1	-	-	TRBV7-9	CASSLLGEQFF	TGTGCCAGCAGCTTACTTGGTGAGCAGTTCTTC
TRBJ2-3	-	-	TRBV18	CASSFGEGSSTDTQYF	TGTGCCAGCTCATTCGGCGAGGGGTCTAGCACAGATACGCAGTATTTT
TRBJ1-2	few	TRBD1	TRBV30	CAWRKGASYGYTF	TGTGCCTGGAGAAAGGGGGCGAGCTATGGCTACACCTTC
TRBJ2-5	few	-	TRBV7-2	CASSPRARALAETQYF	TGTGCCAGCAGCCCCCGGGCGCGGGCGCTTGCAGAGACCCAGTACTTC
TRBJ2-3	few	-	TRBV5-6	CASSRYGTDTQYF	TGTGCCAGCAGCCGGTACGGCACAGATACGCAGTATTTT
TRBJ2-2	few	TRBD1	TRBV29-1	CSVGTGGTGELFF	TGCAGCGTTGGGACAGGGGGAACCGGGGAGCTGTTTTTT
TRBJ2-7	few	-	TRBV5-1	CASSFTGDSWLNF	TGCGCCAGCAGTTTTACAGGGGACTCCTGGTTGAACTTC
TRBJ2-2	once	-	TRBV2	CASRERAGELFF	TGTGCCAGCAGGGAGAGGGCCGGGGAGCTGTTTTTT
TRBJ2-7	-	-	TRBV11-2	CASSPQGVSSYEQYF	TGTGCCAGCAGCCCACAGGGAGTGTCCTCCTACGAGCAGTACTTC
TRBJ2-1	few	-	TRBV21-1	CASSKAGISYNEQFF	TGTGCCAGCAGCAAAGCAGGAATCTCCTACAATGAGCAGTTCTTC